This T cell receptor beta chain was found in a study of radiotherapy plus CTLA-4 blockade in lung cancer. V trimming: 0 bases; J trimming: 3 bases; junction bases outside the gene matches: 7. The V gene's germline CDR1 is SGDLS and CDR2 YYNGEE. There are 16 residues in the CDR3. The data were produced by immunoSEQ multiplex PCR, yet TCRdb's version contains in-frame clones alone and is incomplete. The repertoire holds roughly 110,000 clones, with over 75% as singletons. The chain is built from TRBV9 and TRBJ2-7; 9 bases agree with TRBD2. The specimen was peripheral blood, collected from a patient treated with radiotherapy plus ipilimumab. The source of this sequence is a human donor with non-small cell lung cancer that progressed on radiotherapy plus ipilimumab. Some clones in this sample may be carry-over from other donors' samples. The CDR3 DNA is TGTGCCAGCAGCGTAGCTACTGCGGGGGGGATCTACGAGCAGTACTTC. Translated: CASSVATAGGIYEQYF.